The sequence of this T cell receptor beta chain was determined in a study of blood T cell repertoires in COVID-19. Overall study: Collection of acute and convalescent COVID-19 samples took place in the United States, Italy and Spain.

Patients of the Seattle cohort, enrolled during active infection, were followed longitudinally. V dropped 2 bases and J dropped 8 bases, with 12 bases sitting between them. Germline values: CDR1 MNHEY, CDR2 SVGAGI. This CDR3 comprises 13 residues. Authors' data handling: Estimates of nucleated cell counts were drawn from the amplification of reference gene primers. TCRdb's copy holds only in-frame clones and misses some; the assay was immunoSEQ multiplex PCR. Clone size and V and J calls were adopted from that table, with D and trimming inferred from the DNA. The sample shows over 200,000 clones, 65% to 85% of them seen only once.

This chain uses TRBV6-5 with TRBJ2-5; TRBD1 is a possible D gene (6 bases). This TCR derives from a woman under 40 with COVID-19, enrolled during active disease. The sample was peripheral blood. CDR3 nucleotides: TGTGCCAGCAGTTACAGGACAGCCTCCACCCAGTACTTC. Translation gives CASSYRTASTQYF.